This TCR beta chain was retrieved from a study of blood T cell repertoires in COVID-19. Germline V gene lookup returns CDR1 MNHEY and CDR2 SVGAGI. The length of the CDR3 is 11 residues. Clones were read by immunoSEQ multiplex PCR, and TCRdb kept only the in-frame ones, dropping some. The profile shows hundreds of thousands of clones, 85% to 90% of them singletons. This chain uses TRBV6-5 with TRBJ2-1, with TRBD2 matching 10 bases. Material: PBMCs or T cells enriched from blood (not recorded which). This receptor was identified in a man aged 35 to 55 who had recovered from COVID-19. The CDR3 here is CASGRAHEQFF. CDR3 DNA: TGTGCAAGCGGGAGGGCCCATGAGCAGTTCTTC.